Listed below are T cell receptor beta chains from one sample, sequenced in a study of blood T cell repertoires in COVID-19. The table came from immunoSEQ multiplex PCR; TCRdb's copy has only in-frame clones and leaves some out. The sample has some 49,000 clones, over 90% seen once. Specimen: peripheral blood. These receptor sequences come from a man aged 60 to 69 with COVID-19, enrolled during active disease. The CDR3 runs from the conserved cysteine through the conserved F or W. D genes are given only for firm matches. Rows may omit the clone size; those that give it use once, few, many or a size class.

v_gene: TRBV12-3/TRBV12-4
d_gene: TRBD2
j_gene: TRBJ2-7
abundance: -
CDR3aa: CATGLAGGYEQYF
CDR3nt: TGTGCCACGGGACTAGCGGGAGGCTACGAGCAGTACTTC

v_gene: TRBV6-2/TRBV6-3
d_gene: -
j_gene: TRBJ2-7
abundance: -
CDR3aa: CASSRTQGPYAYEQYF
CDR3nt: TGTGCCAGCAGTCGAACACAGGGTCCATATGCCTACGAGCAGTACTTC

v_gene: TRBV5-1
d_gene: TRBD2
j_gene: TRBJ2-7
abundance: -
CDR3aa: CASSTGTSGGPREQYF
CDR3nt: TGCGCCAGCAGCACGGGGACTAGCGGGGGGCCGCGGGAGCAGTACTTC

v_gene: TRBV7-2
d_gene: TRBD1
j_gene: TRBJ2-3
abundance: -
CDR3aa: CASSSPRIDRESTDTQYF
CDR3nt: TGTGCCAGCAGCTCCCCGAGGATAGACAGGGAGTCGACAGATACGCAGTATTTT

v_gene: TRBV27
d_gene: -
j_gene: TRBJ2-3
abundance: -
CDR3aa: CASSLALLGVRADTQYF
CDR3nt: TGTGCCAGCAGTTTAGCCCTCTTAGGGGTCCGGGCAGATACGCAGTATTTT

v_gene: TRBV6-5
d_gene: -
j_gene: TRBJ1-2
abundance: -
CDR3aa: CASSTASSNYGYTF
CDR3nt: TGTGCCAGTTCGACAGCCTCCTCTAACTATGGCTACACCTTC

v_gene: TRBV2
d_gene: -
j_gene: TRBJ1-2
abundance: -
CDR3aa: CAYLGGSYGYTF
CDR3nt: TGTGCCTACCTCGGGGGTAGCTATGGCTACACCTTC

v_gene: TRBV6-6
d_gene: TRBD1
j_gene: TRBJ1-4
abundance: -
CDR3aa: CASRVTGTTNEKLFF
CDR3nt: TGTGCCAGCAGGGTGACAGGGACAACTAATGAAAAACTGTTTTTT

v_gene: TRBV6-6
d_gene: TRBD2
j_gene: TRBJ2-2
abundance: -
CDR3aa: CASSPLRAGVGTGELFF
CDR3nt: TGTGCCAGCAGTCCGCTGAGGGCGGGAGTTGGAACCGGGGAGCTGTTTTTT

v_gene: TRBV12-3/TRBV12-4
d_gene: -
j_gene: TRBJ1-6
abundance: -
CDR3aa: CASRLQGSPLHF
CDR3nt: TGTGCCAGCAGATTACAGGGATCACCCCTCCACTTT

v_gene: TRBV10-3
d_gene: TRBD1
j_gene: TRBJ2-1
abundance: -
CDR3aa: CAISEIGTGGGYNEQFF
CDR3nt: TGTGCCATCAGTGAGATTGGGACAGGGGGGGGGTACAATGAGCAGTTCTTC

v_gene: TRBV29-1
d_gene: TRBD1
j_gene: TRBJ1-5
abundance: once
CDR3aa: CSARVGGGNQPQHF
CDR3nt: TGCAGCGCCCGGGTAGGGGGCGGCAATCAGCCCCAGCATTTT

v_gene: TRBV5-1
d_gene: -
j_gene: TRBJ2-1
abundance: few
CDR3aa: CASSLPGNEQFF
CDR3nt: TGCGCCAGCAGCCTCCCAGGCAATGAGCAGTTCTTC

v_gene: TRBV7-9
d_gene: -
j_gene: TRBJ2-1
abundance: -
CDR3aa: CASSPPGLIHEQFF
CDR3nt: TGTGCCAGCAGCCCCCCGGGACTTATCCATGAGCAGTTCTTC

v_gene: TRBV3-1/TRBV3-2
d_gene: TRBD1
j_gene: TRBJ1-6
abundance: -
CDR3aa: CASSQRTSGQGNSPLHF
CDR3nt: TGTGCCAGCAGCCAAAGGACTTCGGGACAGGGGAATTCACCCCTCCACTTT

v_gene: TRBV4-1
d_gene: TRBD1
j_gene: TRBJ2-4
abundance: few
CDR3aa: CASSQASGTANPKNIQYF
CDR3nt: TGCGCCAGCAGCCAAGCAAGTGGGACAGCAAATCCCAAAAACATTCAGTACTTC

v_gene: TRBV7-9
d_gene: TRBD1
j_gene: TRBJ1-2
abundance: -
CDR3aa: CASSLGGGQGDGYTF
CDR3nt: TGTGCCAGCAGCTTAGGGGGTGGACAGGGAGATGGCTACACCTTC

v_gene: TRBV14
d_gene: TRBD2
j_gene: TRBJ2-3
abundance: -
CDR3aa: CASSHLRGLAGSKSTDTQYF
CDR3nt: TGTGCCAGCAGCCACCTCCGGGGACTAGCGGGCTCAAAGAGCACAGATACGCAGTATTTT

v_gene: TRBV6-2/TRBV6-3
d_gene: -
j_gene: TRBJ1-4
abundance: -
CDR3aa: CASSNDRTGNEKLFF
CDR3nt: TGTGCCAGCAGTAACGACAGGACGGGTAATGAAAAACTGTTTTTT

v_gene: TRBV6-5
d_gene: TRBD2
j_gene: TRBJ2-5
abundance: -
CDR3aa: CASSPPGRGETQYF
CDR3nt: TGTGCCAGCAGCCCCCCCGGGCGGGGGGAGACCCAGTACTTC

v_gene: TRBV10-3
d_gene: TRBD1
j_gene: TRBJ1-4
abundance: -
CDR3aa: CAISEGQGAGEKLFF
CDR3nt: TGTGCCATCAGTGAGGGTCAGGGGGCAGGTGAAAAACTGTTTTTT

v_gene: TRBV7-2
d_gene: -
j_gene: TRBJ2-2
abundance: -
CDR3aa: CASSLGLGSFTAGELFF
CDR3nt: TGTGCCAGCAGCTTAGGGCTCGGTAGCTTCACCGCCGGGGAGCTGTTTTTT

v_gene: TRBV4-1
d_gene: -
j_gene: TRBJ1-3
abundance: -
CDR3aa: CASSQARQRNTIYF
CDR3nt: TGCGCCAGCAGCCAGGCCAGGCAGCGAAACACCATATATTTT

v_gene: TRBV3-1/TRBV3-2
d_gene: -
j_gene: TRBJ1-5
abundance: once
CDR3aa: CASSQDGRGRKQPQHF
CDR3nt: TGTGCCAGCAGCCAAGATGGCAGGGGTAGGAAACAGCCCCAGCATTTT

v_gene: TRBV19
d_gene: TRBD1
j_gene: TRBJ1-6
abundance: -
CDR3aa: CASSDRTGGDPLHF
CDR3nt: TGTGCCAGTAGTGACAGGACAGGAGGCGATCCCCTCCACTTT

v_gene: TRBV18
d_gene: TRBD2
j_gene: TRBJ2-1
abundance: -
CDR3aa: CASSPGLAYSNEQFF
CDR3nt: TGTGCCAGCTCGCCGGGACTAGCGTATAGCAATGAGCAGTTCTTC

v_gene: TRBV6-5
d_gene: -
j_gene: TRBJ1-6
abundance: -
CDR3aa: CASSYSGRDNSPLHF
CDR3nt: TGTGCCAGCAGTTACTCGGGCCGCGATAATTCACCCCTCCACTTT

v_gene: TRBV23-1
d_gene: -
j_gene: TRBJ2-6
abundance: -
CDR3aa: CASIESRSGANVLTF
CDR3nt: TGCGCCAGCATAGAAAGTCGCTCTGGGGCCAACGTCCTGACTTTC

v_gene: TRBV28
d_gene: TRBD1
j_gene: TRBJ1-5
abundance: -
CDR3aa: CASSPVGTANQPQHF
CDR3nt: TGTGCCAGCAGTCCGGTCGGGACAGCTAATCAGCCCCAGCATTTT

v_gene: TRBV18
d_gene: -
j_gene: TRBJ1-5
abundance: -
CDR3aa: CASSPADSNQPQHF
CDR3nt: TGTGCCAGCTCACCCGCAGATAGCAATCAGCCCCAGCATTTT

v_gene: TRBV27
d_gene: TRBD2
j_gene: TRBJ2-1
abundance: -
CDR3aa: CASSLLALAGDHNEQFF
CDR3nt: TGTGCCAGCAGTTTACTAGCGCTAGCGGGGGACCACAATGAGCAGTTCTTC

v_gene: TRBV18
d_gene: TRBD1
j_gene: TRBJ1-2
abundance: -
CDR3aa: CASSPKTGDYGYTF
CDR3nt: TGTGCCAGCTCACCCAAGACAGGGGACTATGGCTACACCTTC

v_gene: TRBV6-5
d_gene: -
j_gene: TRBJ1-5
abundance: -
CDR3aa: CASSLQGIQPQHF
CDR3nt: TGTGCCAGCAGCCTCCAGGGGATTCAGCCCCAGCATTTT

v_gene: TRBV7-9
d_gene: -
j_gene: TRBJ1-5
abundance: -
CDR3aa: CASSLRGGQPQHF
CDR3nt: TGTGCCAGCAGCTTAAGGGGTGGGCAGCCCCAGCATTTT

v_gene: TRBV29-1
d_gene: -
j_gene: TRBJ2-3
abundance: once
CDR3aa: CSVLFARKGGTQYF
CDR3nt: TGCAGCGTTCTATTTGCAAGAAAGGGGGGGACGCAGTATTTT

v_gene: TRBV19
d_gene: TRBD2
j_gene: TRBJ2-1
abundance: -
CDR3aa: CASSISGHTSGNNEQFF
CDR3nt: TGTGCCAGTAGTATCTCCGGTCACACTAGCGGAAACAATGAGCAGTTCTTC

v_gene: TRBV5-1
d_gene: -
j_gene: TRBJ2-1
abundance: -
CDR3aa: CASSYPSNEQFF
CDR3nt: TGCGCCAGCAGCTACCCTAGCAATGAGCAGTTCTTC

v_gene: TRBV30
d_gene: TRBD1
j_gene: TRBJ1-1
abundance: -
CDR3aa: CAGGQPNTEAFF
CDR3nt: TGTGCCGGGGGACAGCCGAACACTGAAGCTTTCTTT

v_gene: TRBV3-1/TRBV3-2
d_gene: -
j_gene: TRBJ1-1
abundance: -
CDR3aa: CASSQDLGGGEAFF
CDR3nt: TGTGCCAGCAGCCAAGATTTGGGAGGAGGTGAAGCTTTCTTT

v_gene: TRBV28
d_gene: TRBD1
j_gene: TRBJ1-2
abundance: -
CDR3aa: CASSTLQGGYGYTF
CDR3nt: TGTGCCAGCAGTACACTACAGGGGGGATATGGCTACACCTTC

v_gene: TRBV18
d_gene: TRBD1
j_gene: TRBJ2-3
abundance: -
CDR3aa: CASLPGQVDTQYF
CDR3nt: TGTGCCAGCCTGCCGGGACAGGTGGATACGCAGTATTTT

v_gene: TRBV18
d_gene: -
j_gene: TRBJ2-3
abundance: -
CDR3aa: CASSPRGGPDTQYF
CDR3nt: TGTGCCAGCTCACCACGCGGAGGCCCAGATACGCAGTATTTT

v_gene: TRBV5-4
d_gene: TRBD1
j_gene: TRBJ1-5
abundance: few
CDR3aa: CASRAGTGVNQPQHF
CDR3nt: TGTGCCAGCAGGGCCGGGACAGGAGTCAATCAGCCCCAGCATTTT

v_gene: TRBV7-9
d_gene: TRBD2
j_gene: TRBJ2-1
abundance: -
CDR3aa: CASSFWSSGGHNEQFF
CDR3nt: TGTGCCAGCAGCTTTTGGTCTAGCGGGGGACACAATGAGCAGTTCTTC

v_gene: TRBV12-5
d_gene: TRBD1
j_gene: TRBJ2-7
abundance: -
CDR3aa: CASGLGNSGGSYEQYF
CDR3nt: TGTGCTAGTGGTTTGGGGAACTCAGGGGGCTCCTACGAGCAGTACTTC

v_gene: TRBV10-3
d_gene: TRBD1
j_gene: TRBJ2-4
abundance: -
CDR3aa: CAISESSGGTKNIQYF
CDR3nt: TGTGCCATCAGTGAGTCATCAGGGGGCACCAAAAACATTCAGTACTTC

v_gene: TRBV11-2
d_gene: -
j_gene: TRBJ2-7
abundance: -
CDR3aa: CASSRRGAGWVTYEQYF
CDR3nt: TGTGCCAGCAGCCGCCGTGGGGCAGGGTGGGTCACCTACGAGCAGTACTTC

v_gene: TRBV6-2/TRBV6-3
d_gene: -
j_gene: TRBJ1-3
abundance: -
CDR3aa: CASSPSAWRAEYTGNTIYF
CDR3nt: TGTGCCAGCAGCCCCTCCGCTTGGAGGGCTGAATATACTGGAAACACCATATATTTT

v_gene: TRBV9
d_gene: TRBD2
j_gene: TRBJ2-5
abundance: -
CDR3aa: CASSVEVGGNQETQYF
CDR3nt: TGTGCCAGCAGCGTAGAGGTCGGGGGGAACCAAGAGACCCAGTACTTC

v_gene: TRBV10-3
d_gene: TRBD2
j_gene: TRBJ2-7
abundance: -
CDR3aa: CATATSGSLEQYF
CDR3nt: TGTGCCACTGCGACTAGCGGGAGCCTCGAGCAGTACTTC

v_gene: TRBV7-2
d_gene: TRBD1
j_gene: TRBJ1-5
abundance: -
CDR3aa: CASSDGQGGQPQHF
CDR3nt: TGTGCCAGCAGCGACGGACAGGGAGGTCAGCCCCAGCATTTT

v_gene: TRBV6-2/TRBV6-3
d_gene: TRBD1
j_gene: TRBJ2-7
abundance: few
CDR3aa: CASSYTRDRGYEQYF
CDR3nt: TGTGCCAGCAGTTACACCCGGGACAGGGGTTACGAGCAGTACTTC

v_gene: TRBV14
d_gene: -
j_gene: TRBJ1-5
abundance: -
CDR3aa: CASSQQGVGQPQHF
CDR3nt: TGTGCCAGCAGCCAGCAGGGTGTGGGACAGCCCCAGCATTTT

v_gene: TRBV3-1/TRBV3-2
d_gene: -
j_gene: TRBJ1-1
abundance: -
CDR3aa: CASSQVGGTSEAFF
CDR3nt: TGTGCCAGCAGCCAAGTTGGGGGGACGAGTGAAGCTTTCTTT

v_gene: TRBV19
d_gene: -
j_gene: TRBJ1-3
abundance: -
CDR3aa: CATQGSSGNTIYF
CDR3nt: TGTGCCACGCAGGGGAGCTCTGGAAACACCATATATTTT